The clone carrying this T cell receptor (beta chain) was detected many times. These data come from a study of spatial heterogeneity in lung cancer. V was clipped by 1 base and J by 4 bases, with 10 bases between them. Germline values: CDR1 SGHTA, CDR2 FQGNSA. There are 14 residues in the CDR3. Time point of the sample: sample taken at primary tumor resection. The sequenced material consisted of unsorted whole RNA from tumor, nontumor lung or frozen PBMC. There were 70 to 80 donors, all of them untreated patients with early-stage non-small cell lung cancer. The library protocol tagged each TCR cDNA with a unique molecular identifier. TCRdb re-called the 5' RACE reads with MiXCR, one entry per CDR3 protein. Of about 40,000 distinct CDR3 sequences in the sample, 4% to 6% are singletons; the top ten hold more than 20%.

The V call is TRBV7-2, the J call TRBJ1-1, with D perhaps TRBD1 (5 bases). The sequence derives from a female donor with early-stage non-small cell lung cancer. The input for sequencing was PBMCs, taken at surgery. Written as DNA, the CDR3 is TGTGCCAGCAGCTTAGAGTTGGGGGGCACTGAAGCTTTCTTT. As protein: CASSLELGGTEAFF.